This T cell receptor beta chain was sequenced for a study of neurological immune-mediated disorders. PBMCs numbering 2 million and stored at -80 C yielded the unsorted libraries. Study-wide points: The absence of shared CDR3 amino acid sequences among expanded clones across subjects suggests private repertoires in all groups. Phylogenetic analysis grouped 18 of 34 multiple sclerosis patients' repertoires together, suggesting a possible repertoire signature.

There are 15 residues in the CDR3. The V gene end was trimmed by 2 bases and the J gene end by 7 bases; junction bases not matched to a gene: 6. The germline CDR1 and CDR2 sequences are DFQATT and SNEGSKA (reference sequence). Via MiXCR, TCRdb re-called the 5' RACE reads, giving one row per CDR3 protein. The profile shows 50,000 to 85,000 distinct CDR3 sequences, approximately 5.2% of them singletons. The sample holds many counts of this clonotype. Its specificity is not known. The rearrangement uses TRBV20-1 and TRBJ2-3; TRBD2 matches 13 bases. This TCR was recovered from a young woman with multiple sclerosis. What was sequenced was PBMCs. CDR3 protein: CSARSLAGGPYTQYF. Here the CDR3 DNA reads TGCAGTGCTAGATCACTAGCGGGGGGGCCATATACGCAGTATTTT.